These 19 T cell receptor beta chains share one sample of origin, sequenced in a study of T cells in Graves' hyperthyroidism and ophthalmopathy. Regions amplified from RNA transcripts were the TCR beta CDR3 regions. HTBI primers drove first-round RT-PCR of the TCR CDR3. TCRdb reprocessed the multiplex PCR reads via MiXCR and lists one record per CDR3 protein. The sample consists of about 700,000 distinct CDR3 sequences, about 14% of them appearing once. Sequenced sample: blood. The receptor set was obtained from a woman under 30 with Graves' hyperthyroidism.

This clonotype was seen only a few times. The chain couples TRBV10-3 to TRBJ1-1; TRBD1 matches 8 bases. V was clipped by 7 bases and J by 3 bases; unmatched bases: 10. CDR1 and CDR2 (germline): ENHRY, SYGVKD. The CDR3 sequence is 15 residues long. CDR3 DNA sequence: TGTGCCATCAATGCAGGGGGCGTAACGGACACTGAAGCTTTCTTT. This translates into CAINAGGVTDTEAFF.

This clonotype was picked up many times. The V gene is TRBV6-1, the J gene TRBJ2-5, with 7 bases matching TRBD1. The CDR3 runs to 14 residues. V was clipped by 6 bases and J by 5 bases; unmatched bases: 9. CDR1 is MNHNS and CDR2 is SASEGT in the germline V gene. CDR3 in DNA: TGTGCCAGCAGCCAACGACAGGGATGGGAGACCCAGTACTTC. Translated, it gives CASSQRQGWETQYF.

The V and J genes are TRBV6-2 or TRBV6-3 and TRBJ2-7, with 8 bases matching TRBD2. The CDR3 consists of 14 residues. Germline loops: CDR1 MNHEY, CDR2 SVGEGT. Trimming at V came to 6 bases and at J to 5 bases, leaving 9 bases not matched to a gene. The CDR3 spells CASSSGGGRHEQYF. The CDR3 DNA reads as TGTGCCAGCAGCTCCGGGGGGGGGCGACACGAGCAGTACTTC.

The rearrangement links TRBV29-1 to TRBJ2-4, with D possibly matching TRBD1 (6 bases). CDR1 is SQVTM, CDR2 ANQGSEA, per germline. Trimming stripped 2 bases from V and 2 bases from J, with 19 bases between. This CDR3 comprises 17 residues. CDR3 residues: CSVEITGCLAPKNIQYF. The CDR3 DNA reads TGCAGCGTTGAAATAACAGGGTGCCTGGCTCCCAAAAACATTCAGTACTTC.

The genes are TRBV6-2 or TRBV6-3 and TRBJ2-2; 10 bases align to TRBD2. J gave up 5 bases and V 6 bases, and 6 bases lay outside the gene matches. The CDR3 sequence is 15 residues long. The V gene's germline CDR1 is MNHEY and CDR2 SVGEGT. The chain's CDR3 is CASSLAGVRTGELFF. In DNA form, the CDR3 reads TGTGCCAGCAGCCTAGCGGGAGTGAGGACCGGGGAGCTGTTTTTT.

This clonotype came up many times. As DNA, the CDR3 is TGTGCCAGCAGCAAGACAGATACGCAGTATTTT. Encoded protein: CASSKTDTQYF. The rearrangement links TRBV7-9 to TRBJ2-3; D call uncertain. Looked up from germline, CDR1 is SEHNR and CDR2 is FQNEAQ (reference sequence). V shed 5 bases and J shed 3 bases, with 3 bases lying between them. The CDR3 is 11 residues long.

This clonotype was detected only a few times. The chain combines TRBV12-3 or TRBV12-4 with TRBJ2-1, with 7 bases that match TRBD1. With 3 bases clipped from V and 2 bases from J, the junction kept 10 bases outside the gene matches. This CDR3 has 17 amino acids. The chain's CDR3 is CASSFPLTGNTYNEQFF. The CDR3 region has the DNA TGTGCCAGCAGTTTCCCATTGACAGGGAATACCTACAATGAGCAGTTCTTC.

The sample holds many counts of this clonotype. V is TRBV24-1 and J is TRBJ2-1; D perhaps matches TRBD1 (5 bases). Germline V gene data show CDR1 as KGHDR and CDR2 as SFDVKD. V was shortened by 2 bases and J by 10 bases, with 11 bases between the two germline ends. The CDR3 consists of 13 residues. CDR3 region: CATSDSPTAEQFF. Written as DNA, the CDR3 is TGTGCCACCAGTGATTCACCGACAGCGGAGCAGTTCTTC.

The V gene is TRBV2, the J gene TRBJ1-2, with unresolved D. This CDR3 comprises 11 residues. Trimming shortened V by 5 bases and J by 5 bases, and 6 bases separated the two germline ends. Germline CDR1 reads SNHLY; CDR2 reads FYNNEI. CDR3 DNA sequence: TGTGCCAGCAGTCAGTGGTATGGCTACACCTTC. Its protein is CASSQWYGYTF.

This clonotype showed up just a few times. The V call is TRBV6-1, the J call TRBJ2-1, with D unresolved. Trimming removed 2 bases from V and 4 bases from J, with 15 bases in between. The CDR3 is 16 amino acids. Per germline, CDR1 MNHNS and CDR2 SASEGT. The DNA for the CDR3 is TGTGCCAGCAGTGAAAAGTCCCAAAGGAAGTACAATGAGCAGTTCTTC. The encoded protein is CASSEKSQRKYNEQFF.

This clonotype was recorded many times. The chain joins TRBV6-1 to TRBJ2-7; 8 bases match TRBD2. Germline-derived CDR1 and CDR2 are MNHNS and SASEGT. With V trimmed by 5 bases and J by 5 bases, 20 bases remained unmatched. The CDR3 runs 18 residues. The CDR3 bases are TGTGCCAGCAGTTACGGAAGGGTCCGGGGGGGCGAGACCGACGAGCAGTACTTC. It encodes CASSYGRVRGGETDEQYF.

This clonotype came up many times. CDR3 protein: CASSDGWDSFGYTF. The CDR3 bases are TGTGCCAGCAGTGACGGATGGGACAGTTTCGGCTACACCTTC. The chain recombines TRBV2 with TRBJ1-2, with TRBD1 matching 7 bases. The germline gives CDR1 SNHLY, CDR2 FYNNEI. This CDR3 region has 14 residues. With V trimmed by 3 bases and J by 8 bases, 9 bases remained unmatched.

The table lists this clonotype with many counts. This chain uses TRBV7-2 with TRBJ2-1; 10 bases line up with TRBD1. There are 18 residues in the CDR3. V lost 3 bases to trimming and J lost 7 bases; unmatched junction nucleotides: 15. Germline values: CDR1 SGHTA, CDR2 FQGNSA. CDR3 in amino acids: CASSFPVWGGQGKNEQFF. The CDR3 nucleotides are TGTGCCAGCAGCTTCCCCGTTTGGGGGGGACAGGGGAAAAATGAGCAGTTCTTC.

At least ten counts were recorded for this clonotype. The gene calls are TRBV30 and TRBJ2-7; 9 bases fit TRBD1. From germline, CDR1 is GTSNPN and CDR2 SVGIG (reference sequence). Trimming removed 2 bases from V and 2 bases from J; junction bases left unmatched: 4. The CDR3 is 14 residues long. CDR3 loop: CAWSIGTGPYEQYF. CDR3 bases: TGTGCCTGGAGTATCGGGACAGGGCCCTACGAGCAGTACTTC. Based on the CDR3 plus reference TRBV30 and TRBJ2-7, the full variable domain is SQTIHQWPATLVQPVGSPLSLECTVEGTSNPNLYWYRQAAGRGLQLLFYSVGIGQISSEVPQNLSASRPQDRQFILSSKKLLLSDSGFYLCAWSIGTGPYEQYFGPGTRLTVT.

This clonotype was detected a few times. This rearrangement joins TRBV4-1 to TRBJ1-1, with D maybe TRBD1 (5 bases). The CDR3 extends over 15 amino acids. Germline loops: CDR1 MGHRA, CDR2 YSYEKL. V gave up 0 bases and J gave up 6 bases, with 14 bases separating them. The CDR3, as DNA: TGCGCCAGCAGCCAAGAGGCGAGGGGACGAGCTGAAGCTTTCTTT. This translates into CASSQEARGRAEAFF.

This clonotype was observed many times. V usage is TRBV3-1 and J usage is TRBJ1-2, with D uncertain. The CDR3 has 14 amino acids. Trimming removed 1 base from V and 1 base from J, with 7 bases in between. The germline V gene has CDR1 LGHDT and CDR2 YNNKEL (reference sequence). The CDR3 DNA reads TGTGCCAGCAGCCAAGGATGGGGTAACTATGGCTACACCTTC. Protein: CASSQGWGNYGYTF.

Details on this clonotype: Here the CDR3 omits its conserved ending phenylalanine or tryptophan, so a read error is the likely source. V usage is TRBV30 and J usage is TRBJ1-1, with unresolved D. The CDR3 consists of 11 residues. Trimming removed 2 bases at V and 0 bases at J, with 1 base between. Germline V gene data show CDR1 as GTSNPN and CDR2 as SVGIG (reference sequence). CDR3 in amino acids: CAWSLNTEAFS. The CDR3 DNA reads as TGTGCCTGGAGTTTGAACACTGAAGCTTTCTCT.

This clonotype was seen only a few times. CDR3 DNA: TGTGCCAGCAGCTTAGTGCGGGAGGGCCTGACAGATACGCAGTATTTT. Translation gives CASSLVREGLTDTQYF. The chain links TRBV11-3 to TRBJ2-3; 9 positions match TRBD2. CDR1 is SGHNT and CDR2 is YENEEA in the germline V gene. The CDR3 consists of 16 residues. With V trimmed by 1 base and J by 3 bases, 5 bases remained unmatched. Complete variable domain (other parts from reference TRBV11-3 and TRBJ2-3): EAGVVQSPRYKIIEKKQPVAFWCNPISGHNTLYWYLQNLGQGPELLIRYENEEAVDDSQLPKDRFSAERLKGVDSTLKIQPAELGDSAVYLCASSLVREGLTDTQYFGPGTRLTVL.

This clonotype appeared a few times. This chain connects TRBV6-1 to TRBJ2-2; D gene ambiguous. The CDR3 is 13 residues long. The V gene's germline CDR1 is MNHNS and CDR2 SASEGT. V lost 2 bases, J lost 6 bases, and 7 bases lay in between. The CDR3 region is CASSEPVPGELFF. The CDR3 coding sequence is TGTGCCAGCAGTGAACCGGTACCCGGGGAGCTGTTTTTT.